This T cell receptor (beta chain) was sequenced for a study of cytotoxic CD8 clonotypes in ibrutinib-treated CLL. Study background: Response samples were taken after a median of about 11 months on treatment, range 6 to 36.

From germline, CDR1 is SGHNT and CDR2 YYREEE (reference sequence). CDR3 length equals 14 residues. Trimming cost V 3 bases and J 3 bases, with 11 bases left between them. The planned depth of sequencing spanned 1 in 200,000 to 1 in 1 million T cells. The data were produced by immunoSEQ multiplex PCR, yet TCRdb's version contains in-frame clones alone and is incomplete. The profile shows 270,000 or so clones, roughly 76% of them singletons. Here the sequenced sample was PBMCs, taken at disease progression, from a patient treated with ibrutinib. The chain recombines TRBV5-4 with TRBJ2-3; D may match TRBD1 or TRBD2 (5 bases each). This TCR came from a human donor with chronic lymphocytic leukemia. This CDR3 reads CASSSGPLTDTQYF. In DNA form, the CDR3 reads TGTGCCAGCAGCTCGGGACCCCTTACAGATACGCAGTATTTT. The full variable domain, rest sourced from reference TRBV5-4 and TRBJ2-3, is ETGVTQSPTHLIKTRGQQVTLRCSSQSGHNTVSWYQQALGQGPQFIFQYYREEENGRGNFPPRFSGLQFPNYSSELNVNALELDDSALYLCASSSGPLTDTQYFGPGTRLTVL.